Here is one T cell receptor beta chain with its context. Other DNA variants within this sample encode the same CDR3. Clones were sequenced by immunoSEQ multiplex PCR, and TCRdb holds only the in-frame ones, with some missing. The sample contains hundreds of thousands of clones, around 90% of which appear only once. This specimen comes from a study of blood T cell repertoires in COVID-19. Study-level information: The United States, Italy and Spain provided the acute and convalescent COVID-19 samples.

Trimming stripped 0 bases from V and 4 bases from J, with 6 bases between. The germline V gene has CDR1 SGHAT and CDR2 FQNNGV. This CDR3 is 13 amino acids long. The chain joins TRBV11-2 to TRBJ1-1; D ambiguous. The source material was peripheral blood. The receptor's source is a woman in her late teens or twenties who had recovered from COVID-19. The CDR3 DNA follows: TGTGCCAGCAGCTTAGAAAGAGGCACTGAAGCTTTCTTT. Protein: CASSLERGTEAFF.